The TCR beta chain described here comes from a study of control samples from healthy donors and cancer patients. Per the germline V gene, CDR1 is SGDLS and CDR2 is YYNGEE. The CDR3 totals 15 residues. J was trimmed by 6 bases and V by 4 bases; bases with no gene match: 10. Repertoires were generated with immunoSEQ multiplex PCR, while TCRdb's copy carries only in-frame clones and drops some. The table lists more than 95,000 clones, 85% to 95% of them singletons, with 0.58% in the top ten. The receptor was isolated from an elderly man with head and neck cancer. Specimen: PBMCs. The chain combines TRBV9 with TRBJ1-2, with TRBD1 identical over 9 bases. CDR3 sequence (DNA): TGTGCCAGCAGCCAAACCGGGACAGGGTATGATGGCTACACCTTC. This sequence encodes CASSQTGTGYDGYTF.